Detailed here is one TCR beta chain. The PCR ran on 60 Vbeta and 13 Jbeta primers. TCRdb keeps only in-frame clones here, not all; method: immunoSEQ multiplex PCR. The table includes approximately 80,000 clones, less than 85% detected once. This entry belongs to a study of cytomegalovirus exposure and HLA in healthy donors. Germline CDR1 MNHNS, CDR2 SASEGT. Unmatched junction bases numbered 12, after V lost 8 bases and J lost 5 bases. The CDR3 spans 15 residues. The V call is TRBV6-1, the J call TRBJ1-2; TRBD1 matches at 9 bases. The receptor's source is a man in his 60s in good health and CMV-seronegative. Specimen: PBMCs. CDR3 in amino acids: CASEGTGLAWYGYTF. In nucleotides, the CDR3 is TGTGCCAGCGAGGGGACAGGGCTTGCGTGGTATGGCTACACCTTC.